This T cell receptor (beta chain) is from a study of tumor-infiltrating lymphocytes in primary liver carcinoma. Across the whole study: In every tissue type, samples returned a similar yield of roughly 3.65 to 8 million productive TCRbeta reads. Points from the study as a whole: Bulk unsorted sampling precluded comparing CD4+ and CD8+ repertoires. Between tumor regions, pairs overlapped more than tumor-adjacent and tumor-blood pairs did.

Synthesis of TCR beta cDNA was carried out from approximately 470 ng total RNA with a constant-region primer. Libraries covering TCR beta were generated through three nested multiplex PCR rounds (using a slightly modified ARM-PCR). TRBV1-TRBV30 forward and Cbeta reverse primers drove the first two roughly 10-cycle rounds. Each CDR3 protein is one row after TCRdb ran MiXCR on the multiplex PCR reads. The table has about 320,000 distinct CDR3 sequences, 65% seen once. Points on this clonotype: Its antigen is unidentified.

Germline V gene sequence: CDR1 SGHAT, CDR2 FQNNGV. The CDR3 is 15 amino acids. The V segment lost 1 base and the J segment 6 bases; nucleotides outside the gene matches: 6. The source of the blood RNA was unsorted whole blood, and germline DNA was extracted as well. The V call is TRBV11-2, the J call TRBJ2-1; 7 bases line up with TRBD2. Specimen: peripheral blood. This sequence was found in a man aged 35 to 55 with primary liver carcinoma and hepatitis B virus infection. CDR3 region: CASSLGLALINEQFF. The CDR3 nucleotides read TGTGCCAGCAGCTTAGGACTAGCCTTGATCAATGAGCAGTTCTTC.